A single sample is the source of the 15 T cell receptor beta chains below, sequenced in a study of beta chain features in type 1 diabetes. Of the isolated RNA, all was reverse transcribed, and so the sequenced material was expressed TCRB transcripts. The data were produced by immunoSEQ multiplex PCR, yet TCRdb's version contains in-frame clones alone and is incomplete. The profile shows hundreds of thousands of clones, 15% to 17% of them singletons. The sequenced sample consisted of naive CD4+ T cells from blood. Receptor source: a man younger than 30 in good health.

CDR3 nucleotide sequence: TGTGCCAGCAGCTTTGGTCGTACTCTCCAGGACACCGGGGAGCTGTTTTTT. This translates into CASSFGRTLQDTGELFF. The genes are TRBV7-9 and TRBJ2-2; D is unresolved. V dropped 3 bases and J dropped 3 bases, with 17 bases sitting between them. The germline V gene encodes CDR1 SEHNR and CDR2 FQNEAQ (reference sequence). The CDR3 consists of 17 residues.

In its sample, this clone was seen a few times. Here the CDR3 reads CASSPPGQGRDGYTF. The CDR3, as DNA: TGTGCCAGCAGCCCTCCCGGACAGGGGAGGGATGGCTACACCTTC. J is TRBJ1-2 and V is TRBV6-1, with TRBD1 identical over 9 bases. The length of the CDR3 is 15 residues. The ends lost 6 bases at V and 6 bases at J; junction bases unmatched: 11. Germline CDR1 is MNHNS and CDR2 is SASEGT.

V is TRBV18 and J is TRBJ1-2; D gene unclear. The V gene lost 6 bases and the J gene lost 3 bases, with 14 bases spanning the gap. This CDR3 is built from 14 residues. The germline V gene encodes CDR1 KGHSH and CDR2 LQKENI. The CDR3 nucleotides are TGTGCCAGCTCTTTCGGCCAGGAGTACTATGGCTACACCTTC. Translated: CASSFGQEYYGYTF.

In regard to this clone: A junction end diverges from the germline sequence, so it may reflect a read error. Other DNA variants within this sample encode the same CDR3. This sequence joins TRBV7-8 and TRBJ1-4, with no clear D. Germline V gene sequence: CDR1 SGHVS, CDR2 FQNEAQ. The CDR3 runs to 12 residues. CDR3 sequence reads: CASSMTAEKLFF. In DNA, the CDR3 is TGTGCTAGCAGCATGACGGCCGAAAAACTGTTTTTT. Combining the CDR3 with reference TRBV7-8 and TRBJ1-4 gives the whole variable domain GAGVSQSPRYKVAKRGQDVALRCDPISGHVSLFWYQQALGQGPEFLTYFQNEAQLDKSGLPSDRFFAERPEGSVSTLKIQRTQQEDSAVYLCASSMTAEKLFFGSGTQLSVL.

This clone was found a few times. The J gene is TRBJ2-7, the V gene TRBV7-6, with D unclear. The CDR3 contains 13 residues. Trimming removed 0 bases at V and 3 bases at J, with 6 bases between. Germline V gives CDR1 SGHVS, CDR2 FNYEAQ. CDR3 nucleotides: TGTGCCAGCAGCTTAGCTGGCAGCTACGAGCAGTACTTC. It codes for CASSLAGSYEQYF.

DNA for the CDR3: TGTGCCAGCAGTCGTAGCGGCAATGAGCAGTTCTTC. It is translated as CASSRSGNEQFF. V is TRBV5-4 and J is TRBJ2-1; tentative D call: TRBD2 (6 bases). Germline CDR1 reads SGHNT; CDR2 reads YYREEE (reference sequence). The V end lost 5 bases, the J end lost 6 bases, and 9 bases lay between the germline ends. This CDR3 contains 12 residues.

This clone was counted a few times. The V call is TRBV27, the J call TRBJ1-5; no reliable D call. Looked up from germline, CDR1 is MNHEY and CDR2 is SMNVEV (reference sequence). CDR3 size: 15 residues. V was shortened by 2 bases and J by 0 bases, with 8 bases between the two germline ends. In DNA, the CDR3 is TGTGCCAGCAGTTTAGATAGGAATAGCAATCAGCCCCAGCATTTT. It yields the protein CASSLDRNSNQPQHF.

The chain has TRBV7-8 and TRBJ2-7; no definite D call. The germline CDR1 and CDR2 sequences are SGHVS and FQNEAQ. V lost 1 base to trimming and J lost 3 bases, with 10 bases between them. The CDR3 is made up of 14 amino acids. CDR3: CASSLEGWDYEQYF. DNA of the CDR3: TGTGCCAGCAGCTTAGAAGGATGGGACTACGAGCAGTACTTC.

This clone was observed a few times. The rearrangement uses TRBV4-3 and TRBJ1-5; D is unresolved. Germline V gene lookup returns CDR1 LGHNA and CDR2 YSLEER. CDR3 length: 15 residues. Trimming shortened V by 1 base and J by 0 bases, and 7 bases separated the two germline ends. The CDR3 reads CASSQAYYSNQPQHF. In nucleotides, the CDR3 is TGCGCCAGCAGCCAAGCTTATTATAGCAATCAGCCCCAGCATTTT.

The rearrangement uses TRBV23-1 and TRBJ1-2; 11 bases are a match to TRBD1. TRBV23-1 falls under the ORF class, with uncertain function. V lost 7 bases and J lost 7; bases outside the gene matches: 11. The CDR3 spans 15 residues. CDR3 region: CASTHRTGGAGGYTF. CDR3 in DNA: TGCGCCAGCACTCATAGGACAGGGGGCGCCGGTGGCTACACCTTC.

The sample holds a few counts of this clone. The chain employs TRBV18 and TRBJ1-2; TRBD1 is a possible D gene (5 bases). The CDR3 length is 14 residues. Germline lookup yields CDR1 KGHSH and CDR2 LQKENI. Trimming took 3 bases from V and 6 from J, leaving 14 bases between them. The CDR3 loop is CASSPDFREHGYTF. The CDR3 DNA reads TGTGCCAGCTCACCCGACTTCAGGGAGCATGGCTACACCTTC. Full variable domain (missing parts from reference TRBV18 and TRBJ1-2): NAGVMQNPRHLVRRRGQEARLRCSPMKGHSHVYWYRQLPEEGLKFMVYLQKENIIDESGMPKERFSAEFPKEGPSILRIQQVVRGDSAAYFCASSPDFREHGYTFGSGTRLTVV.

The chain recombines TRBV28 with TRBJ1-2, with 9 bases identical to TRBD1. CDR1 MDHEN and CDR2 SYDVKM come from the germline V gene. V lost 6 bases and J lost 8; bases outside the gene matches: 7. CDR3 length: 13 residues. CDR3 region: CASSPYRGRGYTF. CDR3 DNA: TGTGCCAGCAGCCCTTACAGGGGGCGAGGCTACACCTTC.

The V call is TRBV19, the J call TRBJ2-6; weak D call: TRBD2 (5 bases). The CDR3 is 16 amino acids. Germline CDR1 reads LNHDA; CDR2 reads SQIVND (reference sequence). V lost 7 bases, J lost 2 bases, and 15 bases lay in between. The CDR3 bases are TGTGCCAGTACTCTTCTAGGGAGAGCTGGGGCCAACGTCCTGACTTTC. Translation gives CASTLLGRAGANVLTF.

This clone came up a few times. The gene calls are TRBV7-9 and TRBJ1-5; 10 bases fit TRBD1. The germline CDR1 and CDR2 sequences are SEHNR and FQNEAQ (reference sequence). V lost 5 bases to trimming and J lost 3 bases; unmatched junction nucleotides: 4. The CDR3 is 15 residues long. This chain's CDR3 is CASSLTGGYNQPQHF. CDR3 DNA: TGTGCCAGCAGCCTGACAGGGGGCTACAATCAGCCCCAGCATTTT.

This clone was seen a few times. The chain recombines TRBV6-5 with TRBJ1-6; D not certain. The CDR3 runs 15 residues. Trimming removed 0 bases at V and 9 bases at J, with 12 bases between. Germline loops: CDR1 MNHEY, CDR2 SVGAGI. The CDR3 sequence is CASSYSEAVGSPLHF. In DNA, the CDR3 is TGTGCCAGCAGTTACTCAGAGGCAGTAGGTTCACCCCTCCACTTT.